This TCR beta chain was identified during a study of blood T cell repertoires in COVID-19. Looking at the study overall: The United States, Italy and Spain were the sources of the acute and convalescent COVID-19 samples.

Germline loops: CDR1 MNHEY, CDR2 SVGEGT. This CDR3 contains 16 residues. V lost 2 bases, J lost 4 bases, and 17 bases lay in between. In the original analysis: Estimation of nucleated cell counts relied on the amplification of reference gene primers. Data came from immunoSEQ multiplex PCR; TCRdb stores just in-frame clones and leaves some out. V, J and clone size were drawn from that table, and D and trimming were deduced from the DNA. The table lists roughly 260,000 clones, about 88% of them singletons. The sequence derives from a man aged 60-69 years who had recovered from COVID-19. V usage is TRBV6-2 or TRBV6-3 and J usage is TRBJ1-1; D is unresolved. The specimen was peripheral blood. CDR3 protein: CASSYPLFISGTEAFF. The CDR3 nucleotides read TGTGCCAGCAGTTACCCTTTATTCATTTCGGGCACTGAAGCTTTCTTT.